This record looks at one T cell receptor (beta chain) sequence and its context. Its antigen is not identified. The authors extracted RNA and reverse transcribed it into cDNA as the sequencing template. Clones were sequenced by immunoSEQ multiplex PCR, and TCRdb holds only the in-frame ones, with some missing. The repertoire has roughly 220,000 clones, around 66% of them found once; the top ten carry around 1.3%. Noted treatment: oral pan-JAK inhibitor, 5-10 mg twice daily. Peripheral blood and lesional scalp punch biopsies were taken from alopecia areata patients. Trimming left V 4 bases short and J 3 bases short, with 6 bases between. The CDR3 is made up of 12 amino acids. CDR1 is SNHLY, CDR2 FYNNEI, per germline. This entry is derived from a study of CD8+ T cells in alopecia areata. Turning to the study itself: Once tofacitinib had been taken for 6 to 18 months, 6 months off drug followed.

Overall study findings and caveats: Tofacitinib produced a significant decrease in scalp clonality and in expanded CD8+ clones among the top 100. Especially in alopecia totalis/universalis, lesional scalp showed greater clonality than normal scalp did.

The source is a human donor with alopecia areata. The sequencing here drew on CD4+ T cells sorted from blood, taken between weeks 43 and 45, from a patient treated with tofacitinib. The V call is TRBV2, the J call TRBJ1-2; D gene uncertain. DNA of the CDR3: TGTGCCAGCAGTGGGGAACACTATGGCTACACCTTC. Residues: CASSGEHYGYTF.